Listed below are T cell receptor beta chains from one sample, sequenced in a study of shared clonotypes between healthy human individuals. Here immunoSEQ multiplex PCR was the method, and the copy in TCRdb shows in-frame clones only, minus some. The data show around 690,000 clones, with about 90% seen just once and 30% to 40% held by the top ten. The sample consisted of memory CD8+ T cells from PBMCs. Source of these receptors: a man aged 18 to 35 in good health. Some clones in this sample may be carry-over from other donors' samples. Both conserved end residues are part of each CDR3.

v_gene	j_gene	CDR3aa
TRBV29-1	TRBJ1-1	CSLKSGGLNTEAFF
TRBV27	TRBJ1-2	CASSATTGGMSGYTF
TRBV4-3	TRBJ2-7	CASSQYKVPIYEQYF
TRBV6-8	TRBJ2-4	CASSARQGEYIQYF
TRBV21-1	TRBJ2-7	CASSNTKHEQYF
TRBV10-3	TRBJ2-7	CAISDGSGDPYEQYF
TRBV7-9	TRBJ2-7	CASSLSQGSSYEQYF
TRBV29-1	TRBJ2-2	CSVEGKSGTGELFF
TRBV19	TRBJ2-7	CASSRTGFAYEQYF
TRBV6-5	TRBJ1-2	CASSPRGGPEYGYTF
TRBV4-1	TRBJ1-1	CASSHSRGGGNTEAFF
TRBV5-5	TRBJ2-5	CASSPGTSGQETQYF
TRBV19	TRBJ2-3	CASSMGSQGAGTDTQYF
TRBV5-1	TRBJ2-7	CASSWAGTGVLYEQYF
TRBV7-9	TRBJ2-7	CASSPRGPGIYEQYF
TRBV27	TRBJ2-7	CASSLRLAGIYEQYF
TRBV7-9	TRBJ1-3	CASSLAGQGLGNTIYF
TRBV19	TRBJ1-5	CASMGGTGEDQPQHF
TRBV18	TRBJ2-7	CASSPYRDSSYEQYF
TRBV6-1	TRBJ2-2	CASSEILALTGELFF
TRBV5-6	TRBJ2-7	CASSIGGGQRYEQYF
TRBV27	TRBJ2-7	CASSVAGLAYEQYF
TRBV7-3	TRBJ2-5	CASSYGAGAGETQYF
TRBV9	TRBJ1-5	CASSVGAGIQPQHF
TRBV5-1	TRBJ2-1	CASKETNNEQFF
TRBV19	TRBJ1-2	CASRGQSYGYTF
TRBV7-2	TRBJ1-3	CASSPNFRDRQKYGNTIYF
TRBV28	TRBJ1-3	CASGTGDSGNTIYF
TRBV28	TRBJ2-5	CASSFAVGTGGQETQYF
TRBV5-8	TRBJ1-5	CASSFLGGVFLSNQPQHF
TRBV7-9	TRBJ2-1	CASSHSGSNEQFF
TRBV15	TRBJ2-1	CATRYAGGDLEQFF
TRBV9	TRBJ2-7	CASTKGTSGSYEQYF
TRBV10-3	TRBJ2-7	CAISESPVGEREQYF
TRBV11-2	TRBJ2-7	CASSLGLTYEQYF
TRBV11-3	TRBJ2-1	CASGGTDGNVEQFF
TRBV28	TRBJ1-6	CASSWDNSPLHF
TRBV11-2	TRBJ1-1	CASSLWAGNTEAFF
TRBV28	TRBJ1-1	CASSLTGMNTEAFF
TRBV27	TRBJ1-4	CASSTRDRGHEKLFF
TRBV30	TRBJ2-7	CAWSRDRVSYEQYF
TRBV4-1	TRBJ2-2	CASSQDLYERRTGELFF
TRBV2	TRBJ2-7	CASSEVTSTYEQYF
TRBV5-1	TRBJ2-2	CASTLPGQGMQESGGYTGELFF
TRBV7-8	TRBJ1-3	CASSMGPSSGNTIYF
TRBV6-6	TRBJ2-3	CASSYSSSGTTDTQYF
TRBV10-3	TRBJ2-5	CAISEGQGKETQYF
TRBV7-6	TRBJ2-7	CASSQGQGNEQYF
TRBV15	TRBJ1-4	CATEQGTTNEKLFF
TRBV7-9	TRBJ2-3	CASSLARDTQYF
TRBV28	TRBJ1-5	CATGDNQPQHF
TRBV4-1	TRBJ2-2	CASSSLAAGYTGELFF
TRBV28	TRBJ2-1	CASSPGLAGVSEQFF
TRBV27	TRBJ2-7	CASSVLGALNEQYF